A single sample gave rise to the 29 T cell receptor beta chains below, sequenced in a study of cytomegalovirus exposure and HLA in healthy donors. With 60 Vbeta and 13 Jbeta primers, the PCR was carried out. This table comes from immunoSEQ multiplex PCR, and its TCRdb copy is limited to in-frame clones, with some not included. The data show under 200,000 clones, approximately 80% seen once. Specimen: PBMCs. The receptors were sampled from a woman between 50 and 59 years old in good health and CMV-seronegative.

V and J are TRBV5-1 and TRBJ2-3; weak D call: TRBD2 (6 bases). Deletions cut 3 bases from V and 7 bases from J, with 18 bases between. Germline CDR1 is SGHRS and CDR2 is YFSETQ. The CDR3 extends over 15 amino acids. The CDR3 reads CASSSRGLPVNTQYF. The CDR3 region has the DNA TGCGCCAGCAGCTCGAGAGGACTACCTGTTAATACGCAGTATTTT.

V and J are TRBV11-2 and TRBJ2-7; a weak D match, TRBD1 (5 bases). Germline V gives CDR1 SGHAT, CDR2 FQNNGV. CDR3 length: 15 residues. Trimming cost V 2 bases and J 3 bases, with 14 bases left between them. Written as DNA, the CDR3 is TGTGCCAGCAGCTTATTTGGGGCAGGGCTCTACGAGCAGTACTTC. Its protein is CASSLFGAGLYEQYF.

The J gene is TRBJ1-2, the V gene TRBV27, with no clear D. V was trimmed by 10 bases and J by 7 bases, leaving 13 bases between them. The CDR3 extends over 11 amino acids. The germline gives CDR1 MNHEY, CDR2 SMNVEV (reference sequence). DNA of the CDR3: TGTGCCACCGCGGGTTCTGGTGGCTACACCTTC. This encodes CATAGSGGYTF.

This chain connects TRBV2 to TRBJ2-7; 8 positions agree with TRBD2. The V gene's germline CDR1 is SNHLY and CDR2 FYNNEI. V lost 10 bases, J lost 1 base, and 15 bases stayed unmatched. The CDR3 contains 16 residues. The CDR3 here is CATSAGRASASYEQYF. The CDR3 DNA reads as TGTGCCACGTCTGCCGGGAGGGCCTCAGCTTCCTACGAGCAGTACTTC.

The J gene is TRBJ1-2, the V gene TRBV6-5, with D tentatively TRBD1 (6 bases). The germline V gene encodes CDR1 MNHEY and CDR2 SVGAGI. This CDR3 contains 14 residues. The germline V and J ends were trimmed by 5 bases and 6 bases, with 16 bases remaining between them. CDR3 amino acids: CASSPRQGTHGYTF. Here the CDR3 DNA reads TGTGCCAGCAGTCCACGTCAGGGGACGCATGGCTACACCTTC.

The J gene is TRBJ2-5, the V gene TRBV18; no clear D gene. Trimming removed 3 bases at V and 3 bases at J, with 5 bases between. The CDR3 consists of 12 residues. Germline values: CDR1 KGHSH, CDR2 LQKENI. The CDR3 protein is CASSPNKETQYF. CDR3 DNA: TGTGCCAGCTCACCTAATAAAGAGACCCAGTACTTC.

This chain joins TRBV15 and TRBJ1-2; maybe TRBD1 (5 bases). CDR1 is LNHNV and CDR2 is YYDKDF in the germline V gene (reference sequence). CDR3 length equals 16 residues. The V end lost 2 bases, the J end lost 4 bases, and 17 bases lay between the germline ends. For the CDR3, the DNA is TGTGCCACCAGCAGATCTTACACGGGGGATCCCTATGGCTACACCTTC. This encodes CATSRSYTGDPYGYTF.

The chain uses TRBV9 and TRBJ2-1; TRBD2 might be the D (5 bases). The germline gives CDR1 SGDLS, CDR2 YYNGEE. CDR3 length: 14 amino acids. V was shortened by 4 bases and J by 0 bases, with 8 bases between the two germline ends. In DNA, the CDR3 is TGTGCCAGCAGCAACCGGGACTCCTACAATGAGCAGTTCTTC. This sequence encodes CASSNRDSYNEQFF.

The V and J genes are TRBV6-1 and TRBJ2-4; TRBD1 agrees at 11 bases. Unmatched junction bases numbered 8, after V lost 1 base and J lost 0 bases. Per germline, CDR1 MNHNS and CDR2 SASEGT. The CDR3 is 19 amino acids. CDR3 DNA: TGTGCCAGCAGTGAAGGGGAGGGACAGGGGGTTAGAGCCAAAAACATTCAGTACTTC. It codes for CASSEGEGQGVRAKNIQYF.

The gene calls are TRBV5-6 and TRBJ1-6, with D unclear. The CDR3 sequence is 13 residues long. In germline, CDR1 is SGHDT, CDR2 YYEEEE. The germline V and J ends were trimmed by 0 bases and 9 bases, with 7 bases remaining between them. The CDR3 region is CASSLGDFSPLHF. The CDR3 coding sequence is TGTGCCAGCAGCTTGGGAGACTTTTCACCCCTCCACTTT.

This clone was counted a single time. The rearrangement uses TRBV6-5 and TRBJ2-3; 10 bases agree with TRBD2. Germline lookup yields CDR1 MNHEY and CDR2 SVGAGI. CDR3 length: 15 amino acids. With V trimmed by 2 bases and J by 1 base, 0 bases remained unmatched. The DNA of the CDR3 is TGTGCCAGCAGTTACACTAGCGGGGGCACAGATACGCAGTATTTT. The encoded protein is CASSYTSGGTDTQYF.

J is TRBJ2-1 and V is TRBV7-9, with 13 nucleotides matching TRBD2. Germline assignment: CDR1 SEHNR and CDR2 FQNEAQ (reference sequence). J gave up 9 bases and V 6 bases, and 11 bases lay outside the gene matches. CDR3 length: 16 residues. The CDR3 loop is CASRGRTSGGAGEQFF. DNA for the CDR3: TGTGCCAGCAGGGGGAGAACTAGCGGGGGGGCAGGTGAGCAGTTCTTC. The full variable domain, in which reference TRBV7-9 and TRBJ2-1 provide the parts outside the CDR3, is DTGVSQNPRHKITKRGQNVTFRCDPISEHNRLYWYRQTLGQGPEFLTYFQNEAQLEKSRLLSDRFSAERPKGSFSTLEIQRTEQGDSAMYLCASRGRTSGGAGEQFFGPGTRLTVL.

A remark on this clone: The junction does not match germline at one end; this may be a read error. The V gene is TRBV7-9, the J gene TRBJ2-7; TRBD1 agrees at 9 bases. Germline-derived CDR1 and CDR2 are SEHNR and FQNEAQ (reference sequence). The CDR3 is made up of 15 amino acids. The CDR3 spells CSSSLGQGLSYEQYF. The CDR3 nucleotides read TGTTCCAGCAGCTTGGGACAGGGTCTTTCCTACGAGCAGTACTTC. Together with reference TRBV7-9 and TRBJ2-7, the CDR3 gives the full variable domain: DTGVSQNPRHKITKRGQNVTFRCDPISEHNRLYWYRQTLGQGPEFLTYFQNEAQLEKSRLLSDRFSAERPKGSFSTLEIQRTEQGDSAMYLCSSSLGQGLSYEQYFGPGTRLTVT.

This clone was detected once. The V and J genes are TRBV7-8 and TRBJ2-1; no definite D call. CDR1 is SGHVS, CDR2 FQNEAQ, per germline. There are 15 residues in the CDR3. V lost 7 bases, J lost 0 bases, and 13 bases lay in between. The DNA of the CDR3 is TGTGCCAGCACAGAAGCGTTCAGCTCCTACAATGAGCAGTTCTTC. Its translation: CASTEAFSSYNEQFF.

This chain joins TRBV7-7 and TRBJ2-3, with 7 bases fitting TRBD2. J lost 6 bases, V lost 5 bases, and 8 bases had no gene match. In germline, CDR1 is SSHAT, CDR2 FNYEAQ (reference sequence). The CDR3 consists of 14 residues. In DNA, the CDR3 is TGTGCCAGCAGCGCCTCGACTAGCTCCGATACGCAGTATTTT. Protein: CASSASTSSDTQYF. Together with reference TRBV7-7 and TRBJ2-3, the CDR3 gives the full variable domain: GAGVSQSPRYKVTKRGQDVTLRCDPISSHATLYWYQQALGQGPEFLTYFNYEAQPDKSGLPSDRFSAERPEGSISTLTIQRTEQRDSAMYRCASSASTSSDTQYFGPGTRLTVL.

The chain uses TRBV4-3 and TRBJ2-3; D gene uncertain. Germline V gives CDR1 LGHNA, CDR2 YSLEER. This CDR3 is built from 16 residues. Deletions cut 1 base from V and 2 bases from J, with 13 bases between. CDR3: CASSQGNSKHTDTQYF. The CDR3 DNA is TGCGCCAGCAGCCAAGGTAACAGCAAGCACACAGATACGCAGTATTTT.

The table lists this clone with a count of one. CDR3 loop: CASSIQGLYGYTF. CDR3 bases: TGTGCCAGCAGCATACAGGGCCTCTATGGCTACACCTTC. The chain uses TRBV5-4 and TRBJ1-2, with D possibly being TRBD1 (6 bases). The CDR3 is made up of 13 amino acids. Trimming took 4 bases from V and 4 from J, leaving 11 bases between them. The germline V gene has CDR1 SGHNT and CDR2 YYREEE (reference sequence). Variable domain in full (rest from reference TRBV5-4 and TRBJ1-2): ETGVTQSPTHLIKTRGQQVTLRCSSQSGHNTVSWYQQALGQGPQFIFQYYREEENGRGNFPPRFSGLQFPNYSSELNVNALELDDSALYLCASSIQGLYGYTFGSGTRLTVV.

This rearrangement joins TRBV9 to TRBJ2-3; the match to TRBD2 covers 10 bases. V dropped 4 bases and J dropped 2; count of bases not matched to a gene: 4. The CDR3 has 15 amino acids. Germline V gene sequence: CDR1 SGDLS, CDR2 YYNGEE. In DNA form, the CDR3 reads TGTGCCAGCAGCCTAAGCGGGAGGGACACAGATACGCAGTATTTT. Its protein is CASSLSGRDTDTQYF. Supplemented by reference TRBV9 and TRBJ2-3, the full variable domain reads DSGVTQTPKHLITATGQRVTLRCSPRSGDLSVYWYQQSLDQGLQFLIQYYNGEERAKGNILERFSAQQFPDLHSELNLSSLELGDSALYFCASSLSGRDTDTQYFGPGTRLTVL.

The chain is built from TRBV19 and TRBJ2-3; maybe TRBD2 (6 bases). Germline CDR1 is LNHDA and CDR2 is SQIVND (reference sequence). V dropped 1 base and J dropped 4 bases, with 12 bases sitting between them. CDR3 size: 15 residues. The CDR3 loop reads CASSIVASVADTQYF. The CDR3 bases are TGTGCCAGTAGTATAGTGGCTAGCGTTGCAGATACGCAGTATTTT.

The genes are TRBV9 and TRBJ1-6; 7 nucleotides align to TRBD1. The junction had 7 bases not matched to a gene; V was cut back by 3 bases and J by 4 bases. The CDR3 is 16 amino acids. Germline CDR1 SGDLS, CDR2 YYNGEE. The CDR3 protein is CASSAGTAAYNSPLHF. CDR3 coding DNA: TGTGCCAGCAGCGCCGGGACAGCAGCTTATAATTCACCCCTCCACTTT.

The chain employs TRBV27 and TRBJ2-5; no clear D. The CDR3 covers 14 residues. Germline V gene sequence: CDR1 MNHEY, CDR2 SMNVEV (reference sequence). V lost 1 base and J 4 bases, leaving 10 bases between the germline ends. CDR3 in DNA: TGTGCCAGCAGTTTATTGGGCCTTGGAGAGACCCAGTACTTC. This encodes CASSLLGLGETQYF.

The rearrangement links TRBV5-5 to TRBJ2-3; TRBD2 agrees at 12 bases. V shed 5 bases and J 7 bases; nucleotides not matched to a gene: 8. This CDR3 spans 15 amino acids. Germline V gene data show CDR1 as SGHKS and CDR2 as YYEKEE (reference sequence). For the CDR3, the DNA is TGTGCCAGCAGTCGACGACTAGCGGGAGAATATACGCAGTATTTT. It yields the protein CASSRRLAGEYTQYF.

The chain joins TRBV4-1 to TRBJ2-1, with 7 bases matching TRBD1. From germline, CDR1 is MGHRA and CDR2 YSYEKL. Unmatched junction bases numbered 8, after V lost 3 bases and J lost 3 bases. This CDR3 is 16 amino acids long. The CDR3 DNA reads TGCGCCAGCAGCCAGACCGCCGGGACAGACTACAATGAGCAGTTCTTC. Translated, it gives CASSQTAGTDYNEQFF.

The rearrangement joins TRBV25-1 to TRBJ2-5; 9 bases fit TRBD1. V dropped 2 bases and J dropped 2; count of bases not matched to a gene: 3. The germline V gene has CDR1 MGHDK and CDR2 SYGVNS. The CDR3 length is 15 residues. CDR3 sequence (DNA): TGTGCCAGCAGTGAAGCGGGGACAGGGCAAGAGACCCAGTACTTC. Translated: CASSEAGTGQETQYF.

This clone was found a few times. The gene calls are TRBV10-3 and TRBJ1-5; TRBD1 agrees at 7 bases. Germline CDR1 ENHRY, CDR2 SYGVKD. The CDR3 length is 14 residues. The V gene end was trimmed by 4 bases and the J gene end by 4 bases; junction bases not matched to a gene: 4. CDR3 loop: CAISVGGENQPQHF. CDR3 sequence (DNA): TGTGCCATCAGTGTAGGGGGCGAGAATCAGCCCCAGCATTTT.

The rearrangement joins TRBV30 to TRBJ1-2; the match to TRBD1 covers 7 bases. This CDR3 spans 14 amino acids. Germline values: CDR1 GTSNPN, CDR2 SVGIG (reference sequence). The V gene end was trimmed by 5 bases and the J gene end by 2 bases; junction bases not matched to a gene: 8. CDR3 sequence: CAWALLQGNYGYTF. The CDR3 region has the DNA TGTGCCTGGGCTCTACTACAGGGGAACTATGGCTACACCTTC.

The chain recombines TRBV5-1 with TRBJ2-1, with D perhaps matching TRBD1 (5 bases). Trimming pared 4 bases from V and 5 bases from J, leaving 13 bases between. In germline, CDR1 is SGHRS, CDR2 YFSETQ. There are 14 residues in the CDR3. The CDR3 is CASSIQGRNNEQFF. The CDR3 DNA reads TGCGCCAGCAGCATTCAGGGAAGAAACAATGAGCAGTTCTTC.

V is TRBV29-1 and J is TRBJ2-1; no firm D call. The V end lost 7 bases, the J end lost 6 bases, and 7 bases lay between the germline ends. Germline V gene sequence: CDR1 SQVTM, CDR2 ANQGSEA. CDR3 size: 10 residues. The CDR3 reads CSAGFNEQFF. In DNA form, the CDR3 reads TGCAGCGCCGGGTTCAATGAGCAGTTCTTC.

The rearrangement links TRBV2 to TRBJ2-1; maybe TRBD2 (6 bases). Germline-derived CDR1 and CDR2 are SNHLY and FYNNEI. CDR3 size: 15 residues. Trimming cost V 6 bases and J 3 bases, with 15 bases left between them. The CDR3 region is CASSGGTHLYNEQFF. CDR3 DNA sequence: TGTGCCAGCAGCGGAGGGACTCACCTCTACAATGAGCAGTTCTTC.